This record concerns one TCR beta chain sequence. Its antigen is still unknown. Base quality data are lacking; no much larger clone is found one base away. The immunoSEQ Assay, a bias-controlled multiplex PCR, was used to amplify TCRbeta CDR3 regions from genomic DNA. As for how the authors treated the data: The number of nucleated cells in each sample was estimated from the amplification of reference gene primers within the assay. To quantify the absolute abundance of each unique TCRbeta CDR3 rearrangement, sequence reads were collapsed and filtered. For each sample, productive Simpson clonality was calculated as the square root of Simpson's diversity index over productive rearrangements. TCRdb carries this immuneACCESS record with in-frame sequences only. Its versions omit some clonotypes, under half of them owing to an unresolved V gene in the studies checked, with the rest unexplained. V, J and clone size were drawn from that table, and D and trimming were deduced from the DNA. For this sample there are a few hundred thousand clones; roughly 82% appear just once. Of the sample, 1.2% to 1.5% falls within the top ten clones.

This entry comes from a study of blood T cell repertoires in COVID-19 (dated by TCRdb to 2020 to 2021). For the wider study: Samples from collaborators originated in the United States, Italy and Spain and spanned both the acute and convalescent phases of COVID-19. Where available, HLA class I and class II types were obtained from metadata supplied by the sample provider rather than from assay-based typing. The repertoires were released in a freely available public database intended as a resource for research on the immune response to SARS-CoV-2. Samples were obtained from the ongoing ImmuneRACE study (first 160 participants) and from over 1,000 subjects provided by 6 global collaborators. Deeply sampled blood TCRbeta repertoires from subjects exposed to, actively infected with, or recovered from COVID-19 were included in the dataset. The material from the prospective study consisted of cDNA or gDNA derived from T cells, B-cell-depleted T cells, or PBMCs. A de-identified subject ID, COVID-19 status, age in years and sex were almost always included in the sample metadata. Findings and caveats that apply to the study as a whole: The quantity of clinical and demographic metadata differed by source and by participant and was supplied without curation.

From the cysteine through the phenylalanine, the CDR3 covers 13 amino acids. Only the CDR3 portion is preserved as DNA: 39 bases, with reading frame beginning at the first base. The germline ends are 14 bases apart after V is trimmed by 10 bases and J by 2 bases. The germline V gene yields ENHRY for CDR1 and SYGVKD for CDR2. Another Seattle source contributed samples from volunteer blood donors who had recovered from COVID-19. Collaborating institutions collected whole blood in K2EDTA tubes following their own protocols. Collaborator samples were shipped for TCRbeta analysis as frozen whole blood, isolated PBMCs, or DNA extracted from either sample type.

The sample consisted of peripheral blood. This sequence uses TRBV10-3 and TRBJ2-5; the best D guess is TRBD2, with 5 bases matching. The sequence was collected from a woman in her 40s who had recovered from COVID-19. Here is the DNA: TGTGCCACCTTGAGCGGCGAGCAAGAGACCCAGTACTTC. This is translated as CATLSGEQETQYF.